This TCR beta chain was sequenced in a study of graft-versus-host responses after intestinal transplantation. With regard to this clone: Its antigen is undetermined.

Profiled with immunoSEQ multiplex PCR; TCRdb holds only in-frame clones, not every one. The sample lists approximately 80,000 clones; about 88% were seen once. This CDR3 contains 15 residues. Losses at the gene ends were 5 bases for V and 4 bases for J; bases not matched to a gene: 7. Per germline, CDR1 SNHLY and CDR2 FYNNEI. The TCR was taken from a human donor who received an intestinal transplant. The specimen comprised unstimulated CD4+ T cells sorted from spleen or lymph node cells, sampled before intestinal transplant. The chain carries TRBV2 and TRBJ1-3; 8 nucleotides line up with TRBD1. CDR3 region: CASSPDRGFGNTIYF. Here the CDR3 DNA reads TGTGCCAGCAGTCCTGACAGGGGATTCGGAAACACCATATATTTT. Drawing the rest from reference TRBV2 and TRBJ1-3, the complete variable domain is EPEVTQTPSHQVTQMGQEVILRCVPISNHLYFYWYRQILGQKVEFLVSFYNNEISEKSEIFDDQFSVERPDGSNFTLKIRSTKLEDSAMYFCASSPDRGFGNTIYFGEGSWLTVV.